The clone carrying this T cell receptor beta chain was found a few times. These data originate in a study of blood T cells in healthy people across ages. V trimming: 3 bases; J trimming: 14 bases; junction bases outside the gene matches: 4. This CDR3 comprises 12 residues. Primers used in a second PCR of roughly 7 to 11 cycles were a sample-barcoded 5' primer and a J-beta primer mix. MiXCR was run by TCRdb on the 5' RACE reads, yielding one entry per CDR3 protein. Of 450,000 to 700,000 distinct CDR3 sequences listed, roughly 29% are singletons. The chain joins TRBV12-3 or TRBV12-4 to TRBJ2-1; 10 nucleotides align to TRBD2. The TCR comes from a woman aged 70-85 years in good health. Sequencing used blood. Written as DNA, the CDR3 is TGTGCCAGCAGTTTGTCTAGCGGGGGAGAGTTCTTC. Protein sequence: CASSLSSGGEFF.